This T cell receptor beta chain stems from a study of cytomegalovirus exposure and HLA in healthy donors. Study-level findings and limits: In the analysis, some V segments, TRBV6-2 and TRBV6-3 included, were excluded as indistinguishable. The study designated 164 TCR beta chains cytomegalovirus-associated.

In the PCR, 60 Vbeta and 13 Jbeta primers were used. This table comes from immunoSEQ multiplex PCR, and its TCRdb copy is limited to in-frame clones, with some not included. The table has approximately 200,000 clones, roughly 79% seen once; the top ten hold less than 2%. About this clone itself: Its matching antigen is unknown.

J gave up 5 bases and V 4 bases, and 6 bases lay outside the gene matches. The germline CDR1 and CDR2 sequences are SGHDN and FVKESK. CDR3 size: 14 residues. Source material: PBMCs. The sequence derives from a man aged 25-45 years in good health and CMV-seronegative. The chain has TRBV14 and TRBJ2-5, with 8 nucleotides matching TRBD1. CDR3 protein: CASSPRTGMETQYF. CDR3 bases: TGTGCCAGCAGCCCCCGGACAGGGATGGAGACCCAGTACTTC.